The clone carrying this T cell receptor beta chain was observed a few times. The antigen is unknown. Different DNA sequences within this sample yield the same CDR3. Looked up from germline, CDR1 is MNHEY and CDR2 is SVGAGI. This CDR3 comprises 12 residues. V was cut by 5 bases and J by 4 bases, with 9 bases left in between. The timepoints at which blood was sampled were baseline, cycle 4 day 1, and cycle 7 day 1. The entry originates in a study of OX40 agonist ivuxolimab in advanced cancers. Study overall: The treatment was a fully human IgG2 OX40 agonist, ivuxolimab.

The method was immunoSEQ multiplex PCR; TCRdb's version includes in-frame clones alone and lacks a portion of them. Of roughly 13,000 clones listed, 80% are singletons. Findings of the study overall: People who partly responded at 0.1-3.0 mg/kg had some of the least clonal expansion seen.

The clonotype originates from an adult with an advanced solid tumor such as melanoma, head and neck, liver or kidney cancer. This specimen was CD4+ or CD8+ T cells sorted from blood, taken in a trial of the OX40 agonist ivuxolimab. The rearrangement uses TRBV6-5 and TRBJ2-7; TRBD2 might be the D (6 bases). The CDR3 region has the DNA TGTGCCAGCAGTCCAGGAGGGTACGAGCAGTACTTC. This sequence encodes CASSPGGYEQYF.